One and the same sample provided the 11 T cell receptor beta chains below, sequenced in a study of shared clonotypes between healthy human individuals. Here immunoSEQ multiplex PCR was the method, and the copy in TCRdb shows in-frame clones only, minus some. The sample includes roughly 1.4 million clones, less than 99% seen only once; the top ten take 0.3% to 0.45%. Specimen: naive CD4+ T cells sorted from blood. Subset defined: CD45RA+ positively selected. The receptors shown here come from a man under 40 in good health.

V gene TRBV5-4 combines with J gene TRBJ1-2; TRBD1 agrees at 7 bases. The germline CDR1 and CDR2 sequences are SGHNT and YYREEE (reference sequence). The CDR3 consists of 15 residues. With 4 bases clipped from V and 4 bases from J, the junction kept 10 bases outside the gene matches. In DNA form, the CDR3 reads TGTGCCAGCAGCGCGGGACAGTTCCCTTCCTATGGCTACACCTTC. Translated: CASSAGQFPSYGYTF. Full variable domain (rest looked up from reference TRBV5-4 and TRBJ1-2): ETGVTQSPTHLIKTRGQQVTLRCSSQSGHNTVSWYQQALGQGPQFIFQYYREEENGRGNFPPRFSGLQFPNYSSELNVNALELDDSALYLCASSAGQFPSYGYTFGSGTRLTVV.

Only one count was recorded for this clone. This chain uses TRBV11-2 with TRBJ2-1, with 9 bases that match TRBD1. Germline CDR1 is SGHAT and CDR2 is FQNNGV. J was trimmed by 6 bases and V by 1 base; bases with no gene match: 7. The CDR3 is 16 residues long. CDR3 protein: CASSLGRDRVINEQFF. CDR3 in DNA: TGTGCCAGCAGCTTAGGCCGGGACAGGGTGATCAATGAGCAGTTCTTC.

The CDR3 region is CASSVAPTEFSYGYTF. The CDR3 DNA reads as TGTGCCAGCAGCGTAGCTCCGACGGAGTTTTCCTATGGCTACACCTTC. This chain uses TRBV9 with TRBJ1-2; D uncertain. The germline V gene encodes CDR1 SGDLS and CDR2 YYNGEE. The CDR3 loop spans 16 amino acids. The V gene lost 0 bases and the J gene lost 4 bases, with 16 bases spanning the gap.

The rearrangement uses TRBV29-1 and TRBJ2-2; the D gene is possibly TRBD1 (5 bases). CDR1 and CDR2 from the germline V gene are SQVTM and ANQGSEA. Deletions cut 5 bases from V and 1 base from J, with 11 bases between. The CDR3 totals 14 residues. The CDR3 here is CSVKSGWNTGELFF. CDR3 nucleotides: TGCAGCGTTAAATCAGGGTGGAACACCGGGGAGCTGTTTTTT.

The J gene is TRBJ2-6, the V gene TRBV5-1; 9 bases are shared with TRBD1. Trimming took 1 base from V and 4 from J; bases not matched to a gene: 6. The CDR3 is made up of 17 amino acids. CDR1 SGHRS and CDR2 YFSETQ come from the germline V gene. In DNA, the CDR3 is TGCGCCAGCAGCTTGTTTGGGACAGGGAAAGGGGCCAACGTCCTGACTTTC. Its translation: CASSLFGTGKGANVLTF. The full variable domain, with the rest looked up from reference TRBV5-1 and TRBJ2-6, is KAGVTQTPRYLIKTRGQQVTLSCSPISGHRSVSWYQQTPGQGLQFLFEYFSETQRNKGNFPGRFSGRQFSNSRSEMNVSTLELGDSALYLCASSLFGTGKGANVLTFGAGSRLTVL.

About this clone itself: A read error may account for a junction end that differs from germline. J is TRBJ2-1 and V is TRBV9; D may be TRBD2 (5 bases). The V gene's germline CDR1 is SGDLS and CDR2 YYNGEE. CDR3 length: 14 amino acids. DNA of the CDR3: TGTGCCAACAGCGTAGGAACTAGAACGAATGAGCAGTTCTTC. It yields the protein CANSVGTRTNEQFF.

The genes are TRBV29-1 and TRBJ1-1; 7 bases align to TRBD1. Trimming cost V 1 base and J 4 bases; bases outside gene matches: 6. The CDR3 is made up of 14 amino acids. Germline CDR1 and CDR2: SQVTM and ANQGSEA. CDR3 in DNA: TGCAGCGTTGAAGTTTCAGGGGGGGGCACTGAAGCTTTCTTT. Encoded protein: CSVEVSGGGTEAFF. The variable domain in full, with the rest retrieved from reference TRBV29-1 and TRBJ1-1, is SAVISQKPSRDICQRGTSLTIQCQVDSQVTMMFWYRQQPGQSLTLIATANQGSEATYESGFVIDKFPISRPNLTFSTLTVSNMSPEDSSIYLCSVEVSGGGTEAFFGQGTRLTVV.

The chain employs TRBV5-1 and TRBJ1-1, with a possible D match to TRBD1 (5 bases). This CDR3 contains 15 residues. Germline CDR1 SGHRS, CDR2 YFSETQ. With 7 bases removed from V and 2 bases from J, the gap between germline ends came to 18 bases. CDR3 nucleotide sequence: TGCGCCAGCCGCGGGACGGGGGTTTCAAACACTGAAGCTTTCTTT. It translates to CASRGTGVSNTEAFF. Combining the CDR3 with reference TRBV5-1 and TRBJ1-1 gives the whole variable domain KAGVTQTPRYLIKTRGQQVTLSCSPISGHRSVSWYQQTPGQGLQFLFEYFSETQRNKGNFPGRFSGRQFSNSRSEMNVSTLELGDSALYLCASRGTGVSNTEAFFGQGTRLTVV.

The chain has TRBV10-1 and TRBJ2-7; a weak D match, TRBD1 (5 bases). Trimming removed 4 bases from V and 2 bases from J, with 9 bases in between. Germline V gene sequence: CDR1 WNHNN, CDR2 SYGVQD (reference sequence). The CDR3 covers 13 residues. The CDR3 loop is CASSAKQAYEQYF. CDR3 nucleotide sequence: TGCGCCAGCAGTGCCAAACAGGCCTACGAGCAGTACTTC.

The V gene is TRBV25-1, the J gene TRBJ2-3, with 8 bases aligning to TRBD1. Germline V CDR1 and CDR2: MGHDK, SYGVNS. Trimming removed 2 bases from V and 5 bases from J; junction bases left unmatched: 6. The CDR3 is 15 residues long. The CDR3 sequence: CASSEGQGGKDTQYF. CDR3 coding DNA: TGTGCCAGCAGTGAAGGACAGGGAGGAAAAGATACGCAGTATTTT.

The CDR3 spells CATPRPGGREREQYF. As DNA, the CDR3 is TGTGCCACCCCCCGACCGGGGGGCAGGGAGCGCGAGCAGTACTTC. The chain joins TRBV2 to TRBJ2-7; D is perhaps TRBD2 (7 bases). CDR1 SNHLY and CDR2 FYNNEI come from the germline V gene. Trimming took off 10 bases at V and 6 bases at J, with 25 bases between the two ends. The CDR3 consists of 15 residues.